The 9 T cell receptor beta chains in this list originate from one sample, sequenced in a study of beta chain features in type 1 diabetes (dated by TCRdb to 2017 to 2018). Study-level results and caveats: A moderate but significant shortening of TCRB CDR3 length was observed in type 1 diabetes patients in all four CD4+ subsets.

These receptors are not linked to any known antigen. The library was built by means of the immunoSEQ multiplex PCR assay. All of the isolated RNA was reverse transcribed with the High Capacity cDNA Reverse Transcription Kit, so expressed TCRB transcripts were sequenced. Sourced from immuneACCESS, this table was stored by TCRdb with only in-frame sequences that have V and J called. A share of the clones is absent; for the studies checked, an unresolved V gene accounts for under half, and the remainder has no known explanation. Counted in this sample were about 160,000 clones; 7.5% to 9.5% of them appeared once. Around 0.5% of the sample is taken by the ten largest. The sequenced material came from central memory CD4+ T cells from blood. The receptors originated from a woman aged 18-29 years with type 1 diabetes.

This clone has more than one count but fewer than ten. A much bigger clone sits one base away, suggesting this may be a read error. This rearrangement joins TRBV5-6 to TRBJ2-1; TRBD1 is a possible D gene (5 bases). Germline lookup yields CDR1 SGHDT and CDR2 YYEEEE. Trimming shortened V by 4 bases and J by 9 bases, and 17 bases separated the two germline ends. The CDR3 spans 14 residues. CDR3 protein: CASSPRVGPSEQFF. The CDR3, as DNA: TGTGCCAGCAGCCCTCGGGTGGGGCCTAGTGAGCAGTTCTTC.

This clone was counted only a few times. CDR3 protein: CASSRGTGSTDTQYF. In DNA form, the CDR3 reads TGTGCCAGCAGCAGGGGGACAGGCAGCACAGATACGCAGTATTTT. The gene calls are TRBV11-3 and TRBJ2-3; 8 bases are a match to TRBD1. The V gene's germline CDR1 is SGHNT and CDR2 YENEEA. CDR3 size: 15 residues. Unmatched junction bases numbered 4, after V lost 5 bases and J lost 0 bases.

This sequence joins TRBV13 and TRBJ2-3; 12 bases line up with TRBD2. V shed 5 bases and J 2 bases; nucleotides not matched to a gene: 8. The CDR3 contains 17 residues. The V gene's germline CDR1 is PRHDT and CDR2 FYEKMQ (reference sequence). CDR3 sequence reads: CASSRTSGALPTDTQYF. In DNA form, the CDR3 reads TGTGCCAGCAGCCGGACTAGCGGGGCATTGCCCACAGATACGCAGTATTTT.

This chain uses TRBV28 with TRBJ1-3; no clear D. CDR3 length equals 17 residues. The germline V gene encodes CDR1 MDHEN and CDR2 SYDVKM. The ends were cut back, 3 bases at V and 0 bases at J, with 15 bases in the middle. CDR3 loop: CASSFSLQAFSGNTIYF. Written as DNA, the CDR3 is TGTGCCAGCAGTTTCTCCCTCCAGGCTTTCTCTGGAAACACCATATATTTT.

This clone was seen more than once but under ten times. CDR3 DNA sequence: TGTGCCAGCAGCCCCGGGACAGGTGGAAGCTCCTACAATGAGCAGTTCTTC. This sequence encodes CASSPGTGGSSYNEQFF. The rearrangement uses TRBV11-2 and TRBJ2-1, with 8 bases aligning to TRBD1. Looked up from germline, CDR1 is SGHAT and CDR2 is FQNNGV. Losses at the gene ends were 5 bases for V and 0 bases for J; bases not matched to a gene: 9. The length of the CDR3 is 17 residues.

This clone was seen a handful of times. The genes are TRBV7-2 and TRBJ1-1; TRBD1 matches 7 bases. CDR1 SGHTA and CDR2 FQGNSA come from the germline V gene. V trimming: 0 bases; J trimming: 4 bases; junction bases outside the gene matches: 2. This CDR3 contains 14 residues. CDR3 sequence: CASSLAGGGTEAFF. The CDR3 DNA reads as TGTGCCAGCAGCTTAGCAGGGGGCGGCACTGAAGCTTTCTTT.

This clone was counted only a few times. The chain is built from TRBV29-1 and TRBJ1-5; D is uncertain. The V end lost 7 bases, the J end lost 0 bases, and 13 bases lay between the germline ends. The CDR3 is 14 amino acids. The germline gives CDR1 SQVTM, CDR2 ANQGSEA. Here the CDR3 DNA reads TGCAGCGCCGGCGGCGGAAATAGCAATCAGCCCCAGCATTTT. Its translation: CSAGGGNSNQPQHF.

J is TRBJ2-7 and V is TRBV4-2; D not resolved. Germline lookup yields CDR1 LGHNA and CDR2 YNFKEQ. Trimming left V 5 bases short and J 7 bases short, with 12 bases between. The CDR3 spans 12 residues. CDR3 sequence: CASSSPRSEQYF. The CDR3 DNA follows: TGTGCCAGCAGCAGTCCCCGGTCAGAGCAGTACTTC.

The chain employs TRBV5-6 and TRBJ1-1; 9 nucleotides align to TRBD1. Trimming at V came to 0 bases and at J to 1 base, leaving 7 bases not matched to a gene. This CDR3 region has 17 residues. Germline V gene lookup returns CDR1 SGHDT and CDR2 YYEEEE. CDR3 in amino acids: CASSLVGTGLRNTEAFF. CDR3 sequence (DNA): TGTGCCAGCAGCTTGGTTGGGACAGGGTTGCGGAACACTGAAGCTTTCTTT.